This TCR beta chain comes out of a study of blood T cell repertoires in COVID-19. V shed 3 bases and J 8 bases; nucleotides not matched to a gene: 11. CDR3 size: 17 residues. The germline CDR1 and CDR2 sequences are SGDLS and YYNGEE. The repertoire was sequenced with immunoSEQ multiplex PCR; TCRdb's copy has only in-frame clones and lacks some. The table lists about 300,000 clones, roughly 85% of them singletons. The V call is TRBV9, the J call TRBJ2-1; 13 bases are a match to TRBD2. Material: PBMCs or T cells enriched from blood (not recorded which). The sequence was collected from a woman under 40 who had been exposed to COVID-19. In nucleotides, the CDR3 is TGTGCCAGCAGCGCTTTTACCGGGACTAGCGGGATGGATGAGCAGTTCTTC. Translation gives CASSAFTGTSGMDEQFF.